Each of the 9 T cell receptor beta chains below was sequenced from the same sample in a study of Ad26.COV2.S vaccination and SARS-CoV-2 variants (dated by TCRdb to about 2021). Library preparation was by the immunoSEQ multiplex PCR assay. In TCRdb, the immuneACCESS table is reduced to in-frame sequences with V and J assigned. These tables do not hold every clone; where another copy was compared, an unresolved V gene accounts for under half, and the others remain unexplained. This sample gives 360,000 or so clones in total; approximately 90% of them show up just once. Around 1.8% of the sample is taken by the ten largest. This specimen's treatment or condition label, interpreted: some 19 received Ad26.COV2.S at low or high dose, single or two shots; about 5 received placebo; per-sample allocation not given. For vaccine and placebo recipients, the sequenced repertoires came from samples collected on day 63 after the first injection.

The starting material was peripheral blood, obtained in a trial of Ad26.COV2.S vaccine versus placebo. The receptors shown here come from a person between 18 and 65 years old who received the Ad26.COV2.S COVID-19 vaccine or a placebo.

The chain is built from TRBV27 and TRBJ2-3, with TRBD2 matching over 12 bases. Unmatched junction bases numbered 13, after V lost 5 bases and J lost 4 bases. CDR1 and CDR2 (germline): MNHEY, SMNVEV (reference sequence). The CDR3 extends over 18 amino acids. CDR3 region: CASSLVRLAGEYSDTQYF. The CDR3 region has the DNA TGTGCCAGCAGTCTCGTCCGACTAGCGGGAGAGTACTCAGATACGCAGTATTTT.

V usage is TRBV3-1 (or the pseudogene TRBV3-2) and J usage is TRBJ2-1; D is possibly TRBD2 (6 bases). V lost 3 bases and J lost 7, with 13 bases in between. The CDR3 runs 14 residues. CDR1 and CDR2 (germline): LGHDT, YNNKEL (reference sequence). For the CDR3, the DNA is TGTGCCAGCAGCCACGGACTAAGAGGAAATGAGCAGTTCTTC. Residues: CASSHGLRGNEQFF.

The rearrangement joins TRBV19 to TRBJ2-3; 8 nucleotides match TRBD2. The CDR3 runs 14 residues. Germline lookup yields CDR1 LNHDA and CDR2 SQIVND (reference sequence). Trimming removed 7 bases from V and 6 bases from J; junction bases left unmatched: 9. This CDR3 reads CASNKAGVGDTQYF. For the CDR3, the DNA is TGTGCCAGTAACAAAGCGGGAGTGGGTGATACGCAGTATTTT.

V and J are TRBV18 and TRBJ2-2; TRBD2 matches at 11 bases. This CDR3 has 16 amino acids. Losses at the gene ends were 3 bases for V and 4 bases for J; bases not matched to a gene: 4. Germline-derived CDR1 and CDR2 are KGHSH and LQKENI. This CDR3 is CASSPLAGGITGELFF. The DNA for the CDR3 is TGTGCCAGCTCACCCCTAGCGGGAGGCATCACCGGGGAGCTGTTTTTT.

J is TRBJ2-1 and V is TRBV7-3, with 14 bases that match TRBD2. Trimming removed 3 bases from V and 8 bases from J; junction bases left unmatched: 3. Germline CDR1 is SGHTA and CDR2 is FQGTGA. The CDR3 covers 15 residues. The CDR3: CASSFPGLAGDEQFF. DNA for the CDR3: TGTGCCAGCAGCTTTCCGGGACTAGCGGGAGATGAGCAGTTCTTC.

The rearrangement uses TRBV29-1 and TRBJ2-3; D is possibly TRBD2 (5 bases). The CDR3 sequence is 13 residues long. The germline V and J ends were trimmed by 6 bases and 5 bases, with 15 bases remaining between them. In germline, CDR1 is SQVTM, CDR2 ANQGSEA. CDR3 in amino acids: CSVRATGIDTQYF. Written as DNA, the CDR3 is TGCAGCGTCCGGGCCACCGGGATAGATACGCAGTATTTT.

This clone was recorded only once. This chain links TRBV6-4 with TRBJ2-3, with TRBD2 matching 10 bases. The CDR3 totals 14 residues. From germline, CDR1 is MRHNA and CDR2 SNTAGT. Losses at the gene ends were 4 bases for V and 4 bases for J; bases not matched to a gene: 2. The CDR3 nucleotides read TGTGCCAGCAGTGCTAGCGGGAGCCCAGATACGCAGTATTTT. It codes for CASSASGSPDTQYF.

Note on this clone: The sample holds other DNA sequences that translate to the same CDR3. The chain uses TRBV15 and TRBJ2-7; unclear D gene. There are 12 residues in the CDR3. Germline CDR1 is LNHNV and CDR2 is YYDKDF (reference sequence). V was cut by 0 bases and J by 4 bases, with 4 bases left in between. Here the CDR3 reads CATSRDGYEQYF. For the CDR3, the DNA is TGTGCCACCAGCAGAGATGGGTACGAGCAGTACTTC.

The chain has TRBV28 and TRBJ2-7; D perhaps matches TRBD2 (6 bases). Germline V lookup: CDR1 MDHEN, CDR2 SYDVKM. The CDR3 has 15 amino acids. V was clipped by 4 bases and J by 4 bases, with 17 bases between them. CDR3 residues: CASSSPGDGVYEQYF. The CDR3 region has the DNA TGTGCCAGCAGTTCGCCGGGGGATGGGGTTTACGAGCAGTACTTC. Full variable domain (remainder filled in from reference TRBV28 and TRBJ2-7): DVKVTQSSRYLVKRTGEKVFLECVQDMDHENMFWYRQDPGLGLRLIYFSYDVKMKEKGDIPEGYSVSREKKERFSLILESASTNQTSMYLCASSSPGDGVYEQYFGPGTRLTVT.